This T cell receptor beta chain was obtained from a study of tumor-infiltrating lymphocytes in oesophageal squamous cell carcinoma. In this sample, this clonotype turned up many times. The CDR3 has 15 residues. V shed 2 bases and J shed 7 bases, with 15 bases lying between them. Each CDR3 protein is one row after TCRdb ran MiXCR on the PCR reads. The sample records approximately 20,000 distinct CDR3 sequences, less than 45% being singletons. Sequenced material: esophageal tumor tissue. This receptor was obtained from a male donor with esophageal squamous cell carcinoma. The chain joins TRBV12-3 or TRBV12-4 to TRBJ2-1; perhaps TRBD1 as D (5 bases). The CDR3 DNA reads TGTGCCAGCAGTTTACAGGGTTGGGCAACAAATGAGCAGTTCTTC. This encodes CASSLQGWATNEQFF.